The present T cell receptor beta chain was sequenced within a study of cytomegalovirus exposure and HLA in healthy donors. Study outcomes and limitations: When analyzed later, the rates of TCR association showed variation by HLA locus, with DRB1 the most and HLA-C the fewest. Accounts indicate the classifier identified cytomegalovirus status with strong specificity and sensitivity. Some V segments, including TRBV6-2 and TRBV6-3, were excluded as indistinguishable.

This clone was observed a few times. Its antigen is undetermined. PCR used 60 Vbeta primers and 13 Jbeta primers. Original processing methods: The authors later counted approximately 80 million unique TCR beta chains, 9.5 million to 11 million of them shared. TCRdb keeps only in-frame clones here, not all; method: immunoSEQ multiplex PCR. That table gives V, J and clone size, and the DNA gave D and trimming. The data contain 80,000 or so clones, roughly a tenth of them singletons. Trimming took 2 bases from V and 4 from J; bases not matched to a gene: 4. Germline values: CDR1 ENHRY, CDR2 SYGVKD. The CDR3 is 16 residues long.

The TCR comes from a man aged 60-69 years in good health and CMV-seropositive. Sequencing was done on a sample of PBMCs. This rearrangement joins TRBV10-3 to TRBJ2-2; 10 positions match TRBD1. Here the CDR3 DNA reads TGTGCCATCAGTGAGGACAGGGGGCGCGGCACCGGGGAGCTGTTTTTT. This gives the protein CAISEDRGRGTGELFF.